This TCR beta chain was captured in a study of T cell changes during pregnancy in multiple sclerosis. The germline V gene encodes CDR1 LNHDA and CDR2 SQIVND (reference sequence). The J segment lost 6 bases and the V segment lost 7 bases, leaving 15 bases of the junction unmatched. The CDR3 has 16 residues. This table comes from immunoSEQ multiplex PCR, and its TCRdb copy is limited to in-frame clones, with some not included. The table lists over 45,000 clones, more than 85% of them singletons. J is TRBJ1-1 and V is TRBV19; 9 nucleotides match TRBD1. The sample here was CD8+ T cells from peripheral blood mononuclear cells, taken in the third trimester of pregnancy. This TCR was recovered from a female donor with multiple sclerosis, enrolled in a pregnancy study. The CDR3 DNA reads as TGTGCCAGTAACGATAACCCCGACAGGGGGTGGCCTGAAGCTTTCTTT. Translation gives CASNDNPDRGWPEAFF.